The clone carrying this TCR beta chain was counted only a few times. Its antigen is as yet unknown. The CDR3 has 15 amino acids. V shed 1 base and J shed 1 base, with 10 bases lying between them. Per germline, CDR1 DFQATT and CDR2 SNEGSKA (reference sequence). The data derive from a study of human T cells and chemical hapten exposure. Study-wide background: Throughout a study of roughly 24 weeks, patients underwent weekly scalp administration of diphenylcyclopropenone doses.

Findings and limits, study-wide: Expanded TCRs were compared with controls, and the expanded TCRs formed significantly more large CDR3 similarity clusters.

The library gave individual cDNA molecules unique molecular identifiers. One entry per CDR3 protein results from TCRdb running MiXCR on the RACE reads. The sample yields roughly 97,000 distinct CDR3 sequences, 25% to 30% seen once. Time point given: patch test 3, about 24 weeks after DPC sensitization. Treatment denoted: therapeutic diphenylcyclopropenone sensitization with weekly scalp DPC. Sequences were derived from whole blood, sampled in connection with sensitization to the hapten diphenylcyclopropenone (DPC). This clonotype was obtained from a man in his forties or fifties with alopecia areata. Some clones in this sample may be carry-over from other donors' samples. The chain employs TRBV20-1 and TRBJ2-2, with a possible D match to TRBD2 (5 bases). The CDR3 spells CSARAGLKNTGELFF. The CDR3 DNA sequence: TGCAGTGCTAGAGCCGGACTTAAGAACACCGGGGAGCTGTTTTTT.